The 5 T cell receptor beta chains presented below share a single source sample, sequenced in a study of blood T cells in healthy people across ages. A second PCR of about 7 to 12 cycles used a sample-barcoded 5' primer and a J-beta primer mix. TCRdb itself ran the 5' RACE reads through MiXCR, one entry per CDR3 protein. The data contain 550,000 to 750,000 distinct CDR3 sequences, roughly 21% of them singletons. The sample taken for sequencing was blood. Receptors originate from a man between 65 and 85 years old in good health.

The V call is TRBV20-1, the J call TRBJ1-2, with D unresolved. Germline-derived CDR1 and CDR2 are DFQATT and SNEGSKA (reference sequence). Trimming removed 1 base at V and 0 bases at J, with 9 bases between. The CDR3 covers 14 residues. The CDR3 region has the DNA TGCAGTGCTAGAGTATCACGCACTAACTATGGCTACACCTTC. Its protein is CSARVSRTNYGYTF.

The rearrangement uses TRBV5-1 and TRBJ2-5, with D perhaps matching TRBD2 (5 bases). The CDR3 length is 15 residues. Trimming shortened V by 4 bases and J by 1 base, and 14 bases separated the two germline ends. Germline lookup yields CDR1 SGHRS and CDR2 YFSETQ. The CDR3 is CASSRAGEIQETQYF. CDR3 sequence (DNA): TGCGCCAGCAGCCGGGCGGGTGAGATCCAAGAGACCCAGTACTTC.

The V call is TRBV7-3, the J call TRBJ2-5; D gene unclear. The J call may be wrong; the DNA end is better matched by TRBJ2-7. CDR1 and CDR2 from the germline V gene are SGHTA and FQGTGA. This CDR3 comprises 14 residues. In DNA, the CDR3 is TGTGCCAGCAGCTTAACAAACGGCCCCTACGAGCAGTACTTC. Translation: CASSLTNGPYEQYF.

The chain couples TRBV3-1 to TRBJ2-1; 13 nucleotides agree with TRBD2. This CDR3 comprises 19 residues. The junction had 7 bases not matched to a gene; V was cut back by 2 bases and J by 0 bases. The germline V gene has CDR1 LGHDT and CDR2 YNNKEL (reference sequence). The CDR3 sequence: CASSQTSGRAKSSYNEQFF. The CDR3 bases are TGTGCCAGCAGCCAAACTAGCGGGAGGGCCAAGAGCTCCTACAATGAGCAGTTCTTC.

This clonotype has only a few counts. V usage is TRBV12-5 and J usage is TRBJ2-1; 9 bases align to TRBD1. The J segment lost 0 bases and the V segment lost 6 bases, leaving 12 bases of the junction unmatched. The germline V gene encodes CDR1 LGHNT and CDR2 FRNRAP. The CDR3 totals 18 residues. This CDR3 is CASGRGQGLGSSYNEQFF. The CDR3, as DNA: TGTGCTAGTGGCCGGGGACAGGGTCTCGGAAGCTCCTACAATGAGCAGTTCTTC.